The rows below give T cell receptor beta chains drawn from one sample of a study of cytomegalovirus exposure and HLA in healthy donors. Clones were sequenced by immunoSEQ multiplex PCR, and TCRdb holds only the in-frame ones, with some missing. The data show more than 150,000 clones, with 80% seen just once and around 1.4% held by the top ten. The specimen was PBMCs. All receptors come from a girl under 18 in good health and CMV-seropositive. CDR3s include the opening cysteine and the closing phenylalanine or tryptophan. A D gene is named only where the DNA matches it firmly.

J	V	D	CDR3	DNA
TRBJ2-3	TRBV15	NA	CATSRRGDTQYF	TGTGCCACCAGCCGTCGGGGAGATACGCAGTATTTT
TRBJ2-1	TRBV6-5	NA	CASSPSRSYNEQFF	TGTGCCAGCAGCCCCTCGCGGAGCTACAATGAGCAGTTCTTC
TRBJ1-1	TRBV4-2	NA	CASSQARNTEAFF	TGTGCCAGCAGCCAAGCCCGGAACACTGAAGCTTTCTTT
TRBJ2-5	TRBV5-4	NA	CASSPWGGQETQYF	TGTGCCAGCAGCCCGTGGGGCGGCCAAGAGACCCAGTACTTC
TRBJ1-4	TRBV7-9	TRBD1	CASSLGQGATNEKLFF	TGTGCCAGCAGCTTGGGACAGGGGGCAACTAATGAAAAACTGTTTTTT
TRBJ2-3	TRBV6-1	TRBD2	CASSGRGTDTQYF	TGTGCCAGTAGCGGGAGGGGCACAGATACGCAGTATTTT
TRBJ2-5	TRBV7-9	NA	CASSPTNSAQQETQYF	TGTGCCAGCAGCCCCACCAATAGCGCCCAACAAGAGACCCAGTACTTC
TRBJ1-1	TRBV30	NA	CAWSLAMNTEAFF	TGTGCCTGGAGTTTGGCCATGAACACTGAAGCTTTCTTT
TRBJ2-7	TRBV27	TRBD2	CASSDLFGGDYEQYF	TGTGCCAGCAGTGACCTCTTTGGGGGGGACTACGAGCAGTACTTC
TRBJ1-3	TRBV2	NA	CASNPRGRAGNTIYF	TGTGCCAGCAACCCTCGGGGGAGGGCTGGAAACACCATATATTTT
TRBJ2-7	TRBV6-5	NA	CASSYAPYEQYF	TGTGCCAGCAGTTACGCGCCCTACGAGCAGTACTTC
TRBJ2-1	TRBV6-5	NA	CASSLAASYNEQFF	TGTGCCAGCAGTTTAGCGGCCTCCTACAATGAGCAGTTCTTC
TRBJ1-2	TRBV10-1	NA	CASSESSGLTYGYTF	TGCGCCAGCAGTGAGTCATCCGGACTGACCTATGGCTACACCTTC
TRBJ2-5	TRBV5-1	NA	CASSLGEETQYF	TGCGCCAGCAGCTTAGGGGAAGAGACCCAGTACTTC
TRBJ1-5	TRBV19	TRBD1	CASKDRDNQPQHF	TGTGCCAGTAAGGACAGGGACAATCAGCCCCAGCATTTT
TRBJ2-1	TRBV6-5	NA	CASSYSLSGVYNEQFF	TGTGCCAGCAGTTACTCGCTTAGCGGAGTTTACAATGAGCAGTTCTTC